The T cell receptor (beta chain) described here comes from a study of blood T cell repertoires in COVID-19. The overall study: Samples of COVID-19 (acute and convalescent) were obtained from the United States, Italy and Spain.

The CDR3 has 12 amino acids. Per the germline V gene, CDR1 is SQVTM and CDR2 is ANQGSEA. V lost 3 bases and J 3 bases, leaving 8 bases between the germline ends. TCRdb keeps only in-frame clones here, not all; method: immunoSEQ multiplex PCR. There are a few hundred thousand clones in the sample; around 84% occur only once, and under 9% lies in the top ten. The receptor comes from a woman in her seventies with active or convalescent COVID-19. Sequencing was done on a sample of peripheral blood. This rearrangement joins TRBV29-1 to TRBJ1-2; D not resolved. Written as DNA, the CDR3 is TGCAGCGTTGAGAGACGGGACTATGGCTACACCTTC. Its protein product is CSVERRDYGYTF.